Following are 9 T cell receptor beta chains from one sample sequenced in a study of radiotherapy plus CTLA-4 blockade in lung cancer. Some clones are missing from TCRdb's copy, which holds only in-frame ones; the method was immunoSEQ multiplex PCR. The table has 56,000 or so clones, under 80% seen once; the top ten hold roughly 15%. The sequences come from peripheral blood, collected from a patient treated with radiotherapy plus ipilimumab. The receptor set was obtained from a human donor with non-small cell lung cancer who had a complete response to radiotherapy plus ipilimumab.

The chain joins TRBV4-3 to TRBJ1-2; D may be TRBD1 (5 bases). Germline V gene data show CDR1 as LGHNA and CDR2 as YSLEER. The V end was cut by 3 bases, the J end by 8 bases, with 16 bases between. The CDR3 sequence is 14 residues long. CDR3 loop: CASSQDQMAGGYTF. DNA for the CDR3: TGCGCCAGCAGCCAGGATCAGATGGCAGGGGGCTACACCTTC.

The rearrangement uses TRBV7-2 and TRBJ1-2; 8 nucleotides agree with TRBD1. Germline V gene sequence: CDR1 SGHTA, CDR2 FQGNSA. V trimming: 3 bases; J trimming: 8 bases; junction bases outside the gene matches: 8. CDR3 length equals 14 residues. The CDR3: CASSFTGGGRGYTF. Here the CDR3 DNA reads TGTGCCAGCAGCTTTACAGGGGGGGGGAGGGGCTACACCTTC.

This chain uses TRBV28 with TRBJ1-2; no reliable D call. With 2 bases removed from V and 3 bases from J, the gap between germline ends came to 4 bases. Germline CDR1 and CDR2: MDHEN and SYDVKM. CDR3 length: 12 residues. The CDR3 DNA is TGTGCCAGCAGTTTAGCAGACTATGGCTACACCTTC. This translates into CASSLADYGYTF.

The sample holds one count of this clone. V and J are TRBV5-6 and TRBJ1-1, with a possible D match to TRBD1 (5 bases). Germline assignment: CDR1 SGHDT and CDR2 YYEEEE. The CDR3 is made up of 15 amino acids. V dropped 3 bases and J dropped 5 bases, with 17 bases sitting between them. The DNA of the CDR3 is TGTGCCAGCAGCTGGCGGGGCCCCCGAGGGACTGAAGCTTTCTTT. It encodes CASSWRGPRGTEAFF.

A few counts support this clone. This rearrangement joins TRBV10-3 to TRBJ2-7; TRBD1 aligns across 7 bases. Looked up from germline, CDR1 is ENHRY and CDR2 is SYGVKD. Losses at the gene ends were 10 bases for V and 3 bases for J; bases not matched to a gene: 6. This CDR3 spans 12 amino acids. The CDR3 DNA reads as TGTGCCAGCGGACAGGATTACTACGAGCAGTACTTC. As protein: CASGQDYYEQYF.

The genes are TRBV9 and TRBJ2-3, with D tentatively TRBD2 (5 bases). CDR3 size: 16 residues. V shed 2 bases and J shed 1 base, with 14 bases lying between them. The germline V gene has CDR1 SGDLS and CDR2 YYNGEE. The CDR3 protein is CASSVTWGSGTDTQYF. For the CDR3, the DNA is TGTGCCAGCAGCGTCACATGGGGTAGCGGCACAGATACGCAGTATTTT.

CDR3 sequence (DNA): TGTGCTAGTGGGGCCGGGACTCACGACTTAGAGCAGTACGTC. It specifies CASGAGTHDLEQYV. V and J are TRBV12-5 and TRBJ2-7; possible D gene TRBD2, 6 bases. CDR1 is LGHNT and CDR2 is FRNRAP in the germline V gene. Between the trimmed V and J ends, which lost 6 bases and 7 bases, there was a span of 19 bases. CDR3 length: 14 amino acids.

A few counts support this clone. The rearrangement links TRBV25-1 to TRBJ2-5, with D perhaps matching TRBD1 (6 bases). There are 14 residues in the CDR3. CDR1 is MGHDK and CDR2 is SYGVNS in the germline V gene. V lost 5 bases and J lost 2, with 12 bases in between. For the CDR3, the DNA is TGTGCCAGCAGTCTGCACAGGGAGCAAGAGACCCAGTACTTC. Translated: CASSLHREQETQYF.

The chain carries TRBV30 and TRBJ2-5; perhaps TRBD1 as D (6 bases). Germline CDR1 GTSNPN, CDR2 SVGIG (reference sequence). The CDR3 covers 16 residues. With 0 bases removed from V and 2 bases from J, the gap between germline ends came to 16 bases. The CDR3 DNA follows: TGTGCCTGGAGTGTAGAATGGACAGATCAACAAGAGACCCAGTACTTC. As protein: CAWSVEWTDQQETQYF.